This TCR beta chain stems from a study of blood T cell repertoires in COVID-19. In the study overall: Samples taken during acute and convalescent COVID-19 were collected in the United States, Italy and Spain.

Germline CDR1 MNHEY, CDR2 SMNVEV (reference sequence). V shed 5 bases and J 1 base; nucleotides not matched to a gene: 7. The CDR3 is 17 amino acids. In the authors' workflow: Reference gene primers were amplified, and this amplification served to estimate nucleated cell counts. Data came from immunoSEQ multiplex PCR; TCRdb stores just in-frame clones and leaves some out. The V and J calls and clone size are taken from that table; D and trimming were inferred from the DNA. The table lists approximately 210,000 clones, about four fifths of them singletons. This chain connects TRBV27 to TRBJ2-6; the match to TRBD1 covers 8 bases. The sample consisted of peripheral blood. The source of this sequence is a woman older than 75 with acute or convalescent COVID-19. The CDR3 bases are TGTGCCAGCAGTGATGGCAGGGGGCGGTCTGGGGCCAACGTCCTGACTTTC. Residues: CASSDGRGRSGANVLTF. Variable domain in full (rest from reference TRBV27 and TRBJ2-6): EAQVTQNPRYLITVTGKKLTVTCSQNMNHEYMSWYRQDPGLGLRQIYYSMNVEVTDKGDVPEGYKVSRKEKRNFPLILESPSPNQTSLYFCASSDGRGRSGANVLTFGAGSRLTVL.